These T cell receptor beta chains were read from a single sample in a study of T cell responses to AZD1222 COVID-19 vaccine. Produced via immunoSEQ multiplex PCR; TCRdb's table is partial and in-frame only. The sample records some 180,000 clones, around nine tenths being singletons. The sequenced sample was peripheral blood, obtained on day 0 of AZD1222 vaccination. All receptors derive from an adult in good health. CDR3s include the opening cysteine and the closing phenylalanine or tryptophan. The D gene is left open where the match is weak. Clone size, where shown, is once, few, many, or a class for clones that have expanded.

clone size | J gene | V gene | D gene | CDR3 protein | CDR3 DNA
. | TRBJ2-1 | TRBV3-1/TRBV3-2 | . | CASSQSQAREQFF | TGTGCCAGCAGCCAAAGCCAAGCACGGGAGCAGTTCTTC
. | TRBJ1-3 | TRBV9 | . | CASSVGDSHIYF | TGTGCCAGCAGCGTAGGAGACAGCCACATATATTTT
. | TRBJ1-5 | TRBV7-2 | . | CASSSSGANQPQHF | TGTGCCAGCAGCTCCTCAGGGGCTAATCAGCCCCAGCATTTT
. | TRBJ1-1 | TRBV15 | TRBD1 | CATSFRQGGTEAFF | TGTGCCACCAGCTTTCGACAGGGCGGGACTGAAGCTTTCTTT
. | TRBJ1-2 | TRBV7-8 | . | CASSLMRDYGYTF | TGTGCCAGCAGCTTAATGAGGGACTATGGCTACACCTTC
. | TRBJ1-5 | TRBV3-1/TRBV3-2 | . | CASSHGSSNQPQHF | TGTGCCAGCAGCCATGGGTCTAGCAATCAGCCCCAGCATTTT
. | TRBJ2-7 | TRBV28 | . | CASSSTWTSDGHEQYF | TGTGCCAGCAGCTCTACTTGGACCTCCGACGGGCACGAGCAGTACTTC
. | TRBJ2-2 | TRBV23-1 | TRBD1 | CASSQLGQAYTGELFF | TGCGCCAGCAGTCAATTGGGACAGGCCTACACCGGGGAGCTGTTTTTT
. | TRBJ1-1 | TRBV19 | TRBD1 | CASSIGTGSNTEAFF | TGTGCCAGTAGTATTGGGACAGGGAGTAACACTGAAGCTTTCTTT
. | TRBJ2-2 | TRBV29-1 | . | CSVARPGELFF | TGCAGCGTTGCCCGGCCCGGGGAGCTGTTTTTT
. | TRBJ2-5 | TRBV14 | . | CASSRLAQETQYF | TGTGCCAGCAGTCGACTCGCCCAAGAGACCCAGTACTTC
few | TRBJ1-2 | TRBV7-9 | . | CASSLATRAGYTF | TGTGCCAGCAGCTTAGCGACCAGGGCTGGCTACACCTTC
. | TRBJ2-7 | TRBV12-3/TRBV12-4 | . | CASSLATGREQYF | TGTGCCAGCAGTTTAGCGACAGGAAGGGAGCAGTACTTC